Sequencing of this T cell receptor (beta chain) was carried out in a study of Graves' ophthalmopathy and Graves' hyperthyroidism (dated by TCRdb to the late 2010s). Background on the whole study: Peripheral blood samples were taken at the time of initial diagnosis, before any treatment was given. TCR beta repertoire signatures were used to distinguish Graves' ophthalmopathy from Graves' hyperthyroidism and to predict progression to ophthalmopathy. In total, some 130 blood samples were TCR-sequenced: 43 ophthalmopathy, some 75 hyperthyroidism and some 17 hyperthyroidism-to-ophthalmopathy patients. To explore V-J signatures that distinguish ophthalmopathy from hyperthyroidism, a discovery set of 100 patients was enrolled, made up of roughly 41 with ophthalmopathy and 57 with stable hyperthyroidism. An independent validation cohort was composed of 18 to 20 hyperthyroidism patients and about 16 patients who later progressed from hyperthyroidism to ophthalmopathy. In more than five hyperthyroidism patients, the T-cell repertoires found in thyroid tissue were compared with those found in blood. Following sample collection, hyperthyroidism patients were given methimazole at a starting dose of 30 mg daily, and ophthalmopathy patients were given high-dose intravenous methylprednisolone. The 75 to 100 discovery patients were divided at random into training and test sets in a 7:3 ratio.

For repertoire sequencing, TCR beta CDR3 regions were amplified from RNA transcripts. The first round was an RT-PCR using HTBI primers with the Qiagen OneStep RT-PCR kit, and this first round was followed by a second-round multiplex PCR, then size selection and purification. The libraries underwent paired-end sequencing with 100 bp reads on an Illumina HiSeq2000. On the authors' methods: SOAPnuke was used to process the reads, throwing out any read that had adapters, had uncalled bases, had a mean Phred below 15, or lacked an exact constant-primer or identifier match. COPE v1.2.5 was used to merge high-quality paired reads. Unique nucleotide sequences were defined as clonotypes and aligned to IMGT TRB V, D and J references using MiTCR v1.1. The analysis was limited to V-J combinations with a frequency above 0.0001, which together covered just over 98% of the repertoires. For each V-J combination, a TCR clonal expansion and chaos score was defined as the ratio of F50 clonal expansion to chaos observed in the TCRdist matrix. Welch's t-statistics and random forest were used to reduce features to 13 V-J combinations, which were fed into a naive Bayes classifier. The similarity between thyroid and blood repertoires was quantified using the Morisita-Horn index. TCRdb reprocessing: public reads trimmed at Q25 with fastp, clones called with MiXCR, in-frame beta chains kept. Entries that share a CDR3 protein sequence are merged under the most common genes and DNA. The V and J calls follow TCRdb's processing rather than the paper's. This sample gives 450,000 or so distinct CDR3 sequences in total; 13% to 15% of them show up just once. The ten largest clonotypes hold around 9.8% of the sample.

Reading from cysteine to phenylalanine, the CDR3 counts 15 amino acids. The only DNA kept is the CDR3, 45 bases in frame from the first base. V loses 5 bases of germline sequence and J loses 0 bases, and the interval between the two ends is 13 bases. This clonotype was observed at least ten times. Its antigen target is currently unknown. No quality values exist for individual bases; no much larger clone is one base distant. General conclusions and limits of the study: No statistical method was used to set the sample size in advance, and the investigators knew which group each participant was assigned to. In validation, the model predicted ophthalmopathy progression with nearly 71% sensitivity and less than 80% specificity; eleven to twelve predicted patients were CT-confirmed with GO in a median of approximately six months. In cross-validation, the 13-signature model distinguished ophthalmopathy from stable hyperthyroidism with 85% to 90% sensitivity and about 84% specificity, and in the test set the corresponding values were approximately 80% and 75%. Most expanded thyroid clonotypes with a frequency above 0.001 also appeared in blood, which suggests that blood repertoires may reflect the immune response in the thyroid.

Patients with ophthalmopathy had moderately to severely active disease, with a Clinical Activity Score of 3 or more, a NOSPECS grade of 4 or more, and a disease duration of less than 3 months. Anyone with other autoimmune diseases, uncontrolled infections, pregnancy or lactation was excluded from the study. Diagnosis was based on clinical symptoms, serum thyroxine, TRAb, thyroid ultrasound and orbital computed tomography. PBMCs were isolated from approximately 10 ml of fresh peripheral blood by Ficoll-Paque density gradient centrifugation. Total RNA was extracted with Trizol reagent and quality-checked on an Agilent 2100 Bioanalyzer.

The sequencing sample was made of blood. Recombination joined TRBV12-3 or TRBV12-4 with TRBJ1-1, with an unclear D gene assignment. This TCR came from a woman aged 25 to 39 with Graves' ophthalmopathy. Donor details come from another sample of the same person, matched by shared clones. At the DNA level, the sequence is TGTGCCAGCAGTCTCGGGAAAAGGCTGAACACTGAAGCTTTCTTT. It translates as CASSLGKRLNTEAFF.